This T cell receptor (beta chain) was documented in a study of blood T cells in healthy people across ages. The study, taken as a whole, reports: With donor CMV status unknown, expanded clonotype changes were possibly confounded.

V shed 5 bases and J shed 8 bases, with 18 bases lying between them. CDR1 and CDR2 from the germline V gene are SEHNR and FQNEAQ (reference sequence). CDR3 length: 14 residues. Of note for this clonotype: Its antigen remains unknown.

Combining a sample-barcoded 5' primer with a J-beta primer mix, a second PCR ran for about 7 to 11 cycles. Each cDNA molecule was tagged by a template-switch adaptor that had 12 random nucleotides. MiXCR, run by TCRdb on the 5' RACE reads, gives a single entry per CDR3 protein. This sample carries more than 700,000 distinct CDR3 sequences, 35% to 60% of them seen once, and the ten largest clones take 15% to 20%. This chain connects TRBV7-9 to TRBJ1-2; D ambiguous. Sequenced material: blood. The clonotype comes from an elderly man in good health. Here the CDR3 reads CASSPTTGPGGYTF. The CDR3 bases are TGTGCCAGCAGCCCAACCACGGGCCCAGGCGGCTACACCTTC.